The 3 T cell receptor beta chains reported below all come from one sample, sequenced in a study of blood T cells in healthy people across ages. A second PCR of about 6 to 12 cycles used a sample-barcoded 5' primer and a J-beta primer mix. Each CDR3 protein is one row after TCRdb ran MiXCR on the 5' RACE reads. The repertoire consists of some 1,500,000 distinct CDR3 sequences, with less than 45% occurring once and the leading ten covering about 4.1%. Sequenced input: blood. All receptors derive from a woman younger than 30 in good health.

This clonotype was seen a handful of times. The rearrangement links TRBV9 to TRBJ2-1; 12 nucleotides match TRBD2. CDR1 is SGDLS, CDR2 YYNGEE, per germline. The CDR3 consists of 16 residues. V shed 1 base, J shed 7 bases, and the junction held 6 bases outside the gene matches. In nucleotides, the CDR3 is TGTGCCAGCAGCGTACGGGCTAGCGGGGGGGCTAATGAGCAGTTCTTC. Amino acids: CASSVRASGGANEQFF.

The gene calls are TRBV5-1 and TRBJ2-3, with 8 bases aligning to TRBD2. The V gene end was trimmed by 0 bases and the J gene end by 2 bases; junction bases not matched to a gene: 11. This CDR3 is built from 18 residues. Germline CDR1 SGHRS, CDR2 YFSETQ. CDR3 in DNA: TGCGCCAGCAGCTTGGGGGAACTAGCGGTTGGATACACAGATACGCAGTATTTT. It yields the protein CASSLGELAVGYTDTQYF. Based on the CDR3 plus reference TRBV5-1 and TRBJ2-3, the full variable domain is KAGVTQTPRYLIKTRGQQVTLSCSPISGHRSVSWYQQTPGQGLQFLFEYFSETQRNKGNFPGRFSGRQFSNSRSEMNVSTLELGDSALYLCASSLGELAVGYTDTQYFGPGTRLTVL.

CDR3: CSGAGGNTEAFF. CDR3 coding DNA: TGCAGCGGCGCGGGAGGGAACACTGAAGCTTTCTTT. The chain uses TRBV29-1 and TRBJ1-1, with D hard to call. CDR1 SQVTM and CDR2 ANQGSEA come from the germline V gene. The CDR3 totals 12 residues. V lost 7 bases to trimming and J lost 1 base, with 10 bases between them.